The rows below give T cell receptor beta chains drawn from one sample of a study of prognosis after radiotherapy for stage I lung cancer. One entry per CDR3 protein, called by TCRdb with MiXCR from the multiplex PCR reads. The sample has 13,000 or so distinct CDR3 sequences, roughly 49% seen once. Specimen: PBMCs, collected before or after stereotactic body radiation therapy (not recorded which). The receptors shown here come from a donor over 45 with non-small cell lung cancer. CDR3s include the opening cysteine and the closing phenylalanine or tryptophan. A D gene is named only where the DNA matches it firmly.

d_call	v_call	j_call	cdr3_aa
NA	TRBV4-1	TRBJ2-1	CASSQGTGRSPYNEQFF
NA	TRBV6-1	TRBJ2-3	CASSQGHPTDTQYF
TRBD2	TRBV20-1	TRBJ2-5	CSARDIGGRIQETQYF
NA	TRBV27	TRBJ2-7	CDSSLEGGFYEQCF
TRBD1	TRBV5-4	TRBJ2-7	CASSLEQGDYEQYF
NA	TRBV3-1	TRBJ1-2	CASSQDLIGQYLYGYTF
NA	TRBV4-1	TRBJ2-1	CASSLIPRNEQFF
TRBD1	TRBV5-1	TRBJ1-1	CASSPGQATGEAFF
TRBD1	TRBV24-1	TRBJ2-2	CATSDWTGNTGELFF
TRBD2	TRBV6-4	TRBJ2-7	CATDRGLAGAEYEQYF
TRBD2	TRBV28	TRBJ2-3	CASSFTGSGIDTQYF
NA	TRBV6-1	TRBJ2-1	CASSPAYANEHFF
TRBD1	TRBV10-3	TRBJ2-1	CAILGQGHNEQFF
NA	TRBV24-1	TRBJ2-2	CATSDGMRNTGELFF
TRBD2	TRBV7-2	TRBJ2-2	CASKRAGVDTGELFF
NA	TRBV7-2	TRBJ2-7	CASSLVGWGEQYF
TRBD2	TRBV11-2	TRBJ2-7	CASRPGLAGGEQYF
TRBD2	TRBV3-1	TRBJ2-2	CASRRTSGTNTGELFF
NA	TRBV9	TRBJ2-1	CASSVSVEGAHVDEQFF
NA	TRBV7-8	TRBJ2-7	CASSFRDTGRGEQYF
NA	TRBV5-1	TRBJ1-4	CANRRDSTDEKLFF
NA	TRBV3-1	TRBJ2-1	CATSGGGGNEQFF
NA	TRBV20-1	TRBJ1-1	CSALTLDSHTWSGTEAFF
NA	TRBV9	TRBJ2-5	CASSVGPEQETQYF
NA	TRBV19	TRBJ1-6	CASMGDLTSPLHF
NA	TRBV12-3/TRBV12-4	TRBJ1-5	CASSIMENQPQHF